This T cell receptor (beta chain) was profiled in a study of T cell clonotyping in hematopoietic cell transplantation. Comments on this clone: Its antigen is not known.

Some clones are missing from TCRdb's copy, which holds only in-frame ones; the method was immunoSEQ multiplex PCR. The repertoire holds roughly 40,000 clones, with 85% to 95% as singletons. Findings of the study overall: No sorting was done, leaving CD4 and CD8 contributions mixed. At the given depth, recipient repertoires were over 95% de novo clonotypes. Recipient TCR diversity dropped after transplant; expanded clonotypes rose from day 30 to 180. Broader posttransplant TCR repertoire diversity was predicted by graft donor and pretransplant recipient Inverse Simpson Index values.

Trimming cost V 4 bases and J 0 bases, with 11 bases left between them. Germline assignment: CDR1 SSHAT and CDR2 FNYEAQ (reference sequence). The CDR3 runs to 15 residues. This clonotype was obtained from a woman aged 45-59 years in good health. Some clones in this sample may be carry-over from other donors' samples. The sample consisted of peripheral blood mononuclear cells. J is TRBJ2-3 and V is TRBV7-7; D not certain. The CDR3 spells CASSSSGYSTDTQYF. CDR3 coding DNA: TGTGCCAGCAGCTCCTCGGGTTATAGCACAGATACGCAGTATTTT.